This TCR beta chain emerged from a study of T-cell memory formation after mild COVID-19. Study in general: Each donor largely had its own TCR clusters. Findings and caveats of the study: Nothing showed for sure that second-wave clones peaking on day 37 were SARS-CoV-2 specific. Among contracting clones, CD4+ were mainly CM/EM and CD8+ enriched in EMRA.

This clonotype has a handful of counts. Antigen specificity is unknown. One entry per CDR3 protein, called by TCRdb with MiXCR from the 5' RACE reads. The table lists about 120,000 distinct CDR3 sequences, around a sixth of them singletons, with 14% in the top ten. The CDR3 runs 17 residues. CDR1 LNHDA and CDR2 SQIVND come from the germline V gene (reference sequence). Trimming took 5 bases from V and 0 from J; bases not matched to a gene: 5. This receptor was taken from an adult woman who had mild COVID-19 (a few samples of this study predate the infection). Cell type and time point are not known. This chain connects TRBV19 to TRBJ2-1; 12 bases are shared with TRBD2. Sequenced material: PBMCs or a T cell subset sorted from them (not recorded which). As DNA, the CDR3 is TGTGCCAGTAGTGCCTCTAGCGGGGGGGGCTCCTACAATGAGCAGTTCTTC. Protein: CASSASSGGGSYNEQFF. The full variable domain, rest sourced from reference TRBV19 and TRBJ2-1, is DGGITQSPKYLFRKEGQNVTLSCEQNLNHDAMYWYRQDPGQGLRLIYYSQIVNDFQKGDIAEGYSVSREKKESFPLTVTSAQKNPTAFYLCASSASSGGGSYNEQFFGPGTRLTVL.